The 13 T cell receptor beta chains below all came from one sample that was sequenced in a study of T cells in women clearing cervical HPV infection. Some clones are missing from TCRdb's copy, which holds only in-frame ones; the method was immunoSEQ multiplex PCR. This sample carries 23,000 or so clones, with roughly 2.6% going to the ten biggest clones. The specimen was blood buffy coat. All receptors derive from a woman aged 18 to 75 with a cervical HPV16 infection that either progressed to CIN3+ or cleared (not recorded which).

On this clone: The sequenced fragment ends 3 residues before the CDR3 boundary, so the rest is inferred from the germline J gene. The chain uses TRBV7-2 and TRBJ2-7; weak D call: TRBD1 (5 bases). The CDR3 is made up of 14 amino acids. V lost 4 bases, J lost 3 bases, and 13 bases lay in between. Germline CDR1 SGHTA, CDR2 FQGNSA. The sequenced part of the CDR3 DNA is TGTGCCAGCAGCTACCGCGCAGGGCGCTACGAG. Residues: CASSYRAGRYE. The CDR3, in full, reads CASSYRAGRYEQYF.

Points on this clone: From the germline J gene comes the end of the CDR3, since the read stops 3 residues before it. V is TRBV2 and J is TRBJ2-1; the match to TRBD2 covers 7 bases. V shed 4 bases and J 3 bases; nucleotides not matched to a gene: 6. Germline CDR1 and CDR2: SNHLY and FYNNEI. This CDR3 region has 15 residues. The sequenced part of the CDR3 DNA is TGTGCCAGCAGTGCCCAGCGGGGAGACTACAATGAG. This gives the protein CASSAQRGDYNE. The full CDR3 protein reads CASSAQRGDYNEQFF.

The CDR3 is CATTRGAQETQYF. The part of the CDR3 DNA that was read is TGTGCCACCACACGAGGGGCTCAAGAGACC. This chain uses TRBV7-9 with TRBJ2-5; either TRBD1 or TRBD2 may supply D (5 bases each). The CDR3 end lies 3 residues beyond the end of the read and is filled in from the germline J gene. Germline-derived CDR1 and CDR2 are SEHNR and FQNEAQ (reference sequence). The length of the CDR3 is 13 residues. Trimming shortened V by 10 bases and J by 2 bases, and 14 bases separated the two germline ends.

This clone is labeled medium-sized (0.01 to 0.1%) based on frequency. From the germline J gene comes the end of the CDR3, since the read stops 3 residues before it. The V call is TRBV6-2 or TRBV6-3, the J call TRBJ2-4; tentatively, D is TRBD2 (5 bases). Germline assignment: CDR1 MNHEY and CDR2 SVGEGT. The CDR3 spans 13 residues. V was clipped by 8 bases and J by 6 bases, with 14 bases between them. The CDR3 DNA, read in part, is TGTGCCAGCGTGCGGGCTGGGATAAACATT. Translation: CASVRAGINI. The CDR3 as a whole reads CASVRAGINIQYF.

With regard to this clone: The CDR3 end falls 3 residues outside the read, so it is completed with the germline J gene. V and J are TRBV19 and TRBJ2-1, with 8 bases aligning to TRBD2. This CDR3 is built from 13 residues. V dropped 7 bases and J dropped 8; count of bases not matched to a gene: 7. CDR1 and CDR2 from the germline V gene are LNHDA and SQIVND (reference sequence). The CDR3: CASKSGSRYEQFF. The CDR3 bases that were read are TGTGCCAGTAAGAGCGGGAGTAGGTATGAG.

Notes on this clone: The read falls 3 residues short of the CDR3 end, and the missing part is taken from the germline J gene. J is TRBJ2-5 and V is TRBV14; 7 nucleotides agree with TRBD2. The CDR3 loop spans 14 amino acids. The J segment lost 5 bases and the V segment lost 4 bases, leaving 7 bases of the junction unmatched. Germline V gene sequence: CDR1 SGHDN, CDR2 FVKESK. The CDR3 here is CASSPGGGIETQYF. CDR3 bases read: TGTGCCAGCAGCCCCGGCGGGGGTATCGAGACC.

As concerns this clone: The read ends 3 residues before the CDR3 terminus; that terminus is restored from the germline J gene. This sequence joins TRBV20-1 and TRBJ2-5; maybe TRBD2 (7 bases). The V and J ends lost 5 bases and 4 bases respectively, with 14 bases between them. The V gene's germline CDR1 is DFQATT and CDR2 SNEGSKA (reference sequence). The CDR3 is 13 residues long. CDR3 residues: CSAGGRGGETQYF. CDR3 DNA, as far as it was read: TGCAGTGCTGGGGGGAGGGGGGGAGAGACC.

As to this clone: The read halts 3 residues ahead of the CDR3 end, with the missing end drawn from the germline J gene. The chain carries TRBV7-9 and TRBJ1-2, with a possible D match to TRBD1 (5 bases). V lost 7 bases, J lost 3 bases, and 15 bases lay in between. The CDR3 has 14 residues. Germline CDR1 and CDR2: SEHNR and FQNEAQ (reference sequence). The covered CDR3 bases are TGTGCCAGCACCTCCCCGGGACTCTACTATGGC. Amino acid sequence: CASTSPGLYYG. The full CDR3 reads CASTSPGLYYGYTF. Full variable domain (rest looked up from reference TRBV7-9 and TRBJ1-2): DTGVSQNPRHKITKRGQNVTFRCDPISEHNRLYWYRQTLGQGPEFLTYFQNEAQLEKSRLLSDRFSAERPKGSFSTLEIQRTEQGDSAMYLCASTSPGLYYGYTFGSGTRLTVV.

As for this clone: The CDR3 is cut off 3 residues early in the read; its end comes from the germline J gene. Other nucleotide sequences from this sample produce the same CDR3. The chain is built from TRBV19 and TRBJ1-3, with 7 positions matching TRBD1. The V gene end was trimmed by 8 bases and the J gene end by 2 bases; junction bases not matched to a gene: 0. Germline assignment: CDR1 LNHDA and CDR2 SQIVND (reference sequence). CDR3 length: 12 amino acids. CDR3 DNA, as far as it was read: TGTGCCAGTGGACAGGCTGGAAACACC. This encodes CASGQAGNT. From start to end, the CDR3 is CASGQAGNTIYF. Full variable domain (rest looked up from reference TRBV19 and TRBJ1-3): DGGITQSPKYLFRKEGQNVTLSCEQNLNHDAMYWYRQDPGQGLRLIYYSQIVNDFQKGDIAEGYSVSREKKESFPLTVTSAQKNPTAFYLCASGQAGNTIYFGEGSWLTVV.

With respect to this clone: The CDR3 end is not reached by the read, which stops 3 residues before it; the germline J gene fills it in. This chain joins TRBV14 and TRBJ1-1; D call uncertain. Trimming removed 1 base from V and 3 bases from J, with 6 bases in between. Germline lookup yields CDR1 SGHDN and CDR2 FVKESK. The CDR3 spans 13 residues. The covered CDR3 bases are TGTGCCAGCAGCCAAGTAGGGTACACTGAA. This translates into CASSQVGYTE. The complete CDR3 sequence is CASSQVGYTEAFF.

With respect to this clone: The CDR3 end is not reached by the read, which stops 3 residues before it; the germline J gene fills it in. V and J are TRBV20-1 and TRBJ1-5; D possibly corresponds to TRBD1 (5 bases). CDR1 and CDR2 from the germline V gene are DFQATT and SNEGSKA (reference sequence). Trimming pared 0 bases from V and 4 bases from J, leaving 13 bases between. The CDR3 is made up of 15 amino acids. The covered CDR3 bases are TGCAGTGCTAGAGATGGGGGGAGACCTAATCAGCCC. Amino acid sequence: CSARDGGRPNQP. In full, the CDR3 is CSARDGGRPNQPQHF.

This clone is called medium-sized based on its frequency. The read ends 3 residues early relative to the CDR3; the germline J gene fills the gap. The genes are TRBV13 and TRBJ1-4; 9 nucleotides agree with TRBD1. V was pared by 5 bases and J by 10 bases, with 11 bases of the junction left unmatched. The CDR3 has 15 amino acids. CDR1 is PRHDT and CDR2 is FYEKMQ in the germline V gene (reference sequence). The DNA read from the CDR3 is TGTGCCAGCAGCACCAGGGACAGGGAAGATGGAAAA. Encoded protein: CASSTRDREDGK. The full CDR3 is CASSTRDREDGKLFF.

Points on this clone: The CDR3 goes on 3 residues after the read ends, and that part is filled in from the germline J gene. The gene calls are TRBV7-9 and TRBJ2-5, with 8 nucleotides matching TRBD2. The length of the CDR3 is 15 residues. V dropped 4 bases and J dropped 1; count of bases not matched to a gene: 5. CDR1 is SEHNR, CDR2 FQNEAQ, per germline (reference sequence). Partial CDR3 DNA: TGTGCCAGCAGCTGGACTAGCACCCTCCAAGAGACC. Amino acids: CASSWTSTLQET. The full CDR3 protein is CASSWTSTLQETQYF.